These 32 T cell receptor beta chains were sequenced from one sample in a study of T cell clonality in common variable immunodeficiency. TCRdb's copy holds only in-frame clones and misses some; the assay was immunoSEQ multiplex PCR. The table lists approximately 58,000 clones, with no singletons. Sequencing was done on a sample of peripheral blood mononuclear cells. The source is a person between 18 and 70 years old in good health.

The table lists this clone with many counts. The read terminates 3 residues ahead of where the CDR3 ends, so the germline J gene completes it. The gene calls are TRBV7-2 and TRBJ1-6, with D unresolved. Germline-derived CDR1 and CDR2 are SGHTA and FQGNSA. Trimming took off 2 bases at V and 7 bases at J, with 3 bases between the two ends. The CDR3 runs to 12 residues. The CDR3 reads CASSLRNSPLHF. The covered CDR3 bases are TGTGCCAGCAGCTTACGGAATTCACCC.

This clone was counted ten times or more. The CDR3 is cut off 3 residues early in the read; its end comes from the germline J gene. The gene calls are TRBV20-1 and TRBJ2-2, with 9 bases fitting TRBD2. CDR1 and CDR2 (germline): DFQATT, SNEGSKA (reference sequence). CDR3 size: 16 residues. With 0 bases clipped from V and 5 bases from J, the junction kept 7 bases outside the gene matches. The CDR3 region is CSARDFAGGLTGELFF. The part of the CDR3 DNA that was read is TGCAGTGCTAGAGATTTCGCGGGAGGGTTAACCGGGGAG.

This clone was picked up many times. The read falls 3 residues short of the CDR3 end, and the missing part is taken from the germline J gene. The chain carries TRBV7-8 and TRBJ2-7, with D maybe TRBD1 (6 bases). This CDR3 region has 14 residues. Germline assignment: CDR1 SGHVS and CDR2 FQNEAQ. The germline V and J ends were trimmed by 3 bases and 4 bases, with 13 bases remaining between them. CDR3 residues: CASSLQGIGYEQYF. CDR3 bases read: TGTGCCAGCAGCTTGCAGGGGATAGGGTACGAG. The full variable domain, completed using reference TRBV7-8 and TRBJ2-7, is GAGVSQSPRYKVAKRGQDVALRCDPISGHVSLFWYQQALGQGPEFLTYFQNEAQLDKSGLPSDRFFAERPEGSVSTLKIQRTQQEDSAVYLCASSLQGIGYEQYFGPGTRLTVT.

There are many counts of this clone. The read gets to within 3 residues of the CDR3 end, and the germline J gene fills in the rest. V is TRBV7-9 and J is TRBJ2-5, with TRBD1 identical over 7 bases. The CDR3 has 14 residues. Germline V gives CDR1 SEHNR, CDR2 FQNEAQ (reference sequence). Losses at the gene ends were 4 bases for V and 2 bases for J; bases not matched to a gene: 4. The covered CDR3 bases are TGTGCCAGCAGCTCGGACAGGTGGCAAGAGACC. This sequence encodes CASSSDRWQET. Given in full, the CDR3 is CASSSDRWQETQYF.

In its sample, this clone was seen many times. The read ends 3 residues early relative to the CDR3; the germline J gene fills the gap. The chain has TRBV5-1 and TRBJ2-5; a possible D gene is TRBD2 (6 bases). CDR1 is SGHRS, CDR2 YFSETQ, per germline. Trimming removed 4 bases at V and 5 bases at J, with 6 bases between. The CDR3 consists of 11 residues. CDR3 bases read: TGCGCCAGCAGCGGGGGGGAGACC. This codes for CASSGGET. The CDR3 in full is CASSGGETQYF.

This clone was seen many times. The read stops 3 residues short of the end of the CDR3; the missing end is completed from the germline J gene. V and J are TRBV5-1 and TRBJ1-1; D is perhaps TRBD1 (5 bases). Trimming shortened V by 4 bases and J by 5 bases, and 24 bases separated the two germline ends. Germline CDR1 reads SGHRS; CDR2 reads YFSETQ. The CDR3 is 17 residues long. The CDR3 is CASSLNNGGLSETEAFF. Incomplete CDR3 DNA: TGCGCCAGCAGCCTAAACAACGGGGGTCTATCGGAGACTGAA.

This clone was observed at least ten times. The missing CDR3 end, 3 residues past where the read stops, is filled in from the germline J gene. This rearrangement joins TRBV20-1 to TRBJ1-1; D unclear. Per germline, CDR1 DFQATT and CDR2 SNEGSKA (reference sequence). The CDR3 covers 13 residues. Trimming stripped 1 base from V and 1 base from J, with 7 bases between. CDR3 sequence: CSARGGWNTEAFF. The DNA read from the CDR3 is TGCAGTGCTAGAGGAGGGTGGAACACTGAA.

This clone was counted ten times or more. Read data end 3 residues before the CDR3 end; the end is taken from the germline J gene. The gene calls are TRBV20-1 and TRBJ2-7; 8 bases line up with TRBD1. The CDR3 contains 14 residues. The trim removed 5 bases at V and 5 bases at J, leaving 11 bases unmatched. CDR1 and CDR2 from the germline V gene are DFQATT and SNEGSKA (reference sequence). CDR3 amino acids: CSAQGQVGADEQYF. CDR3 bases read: TGCAGTGCTCAGGGACAGGTTGGCGCCGACGAG.

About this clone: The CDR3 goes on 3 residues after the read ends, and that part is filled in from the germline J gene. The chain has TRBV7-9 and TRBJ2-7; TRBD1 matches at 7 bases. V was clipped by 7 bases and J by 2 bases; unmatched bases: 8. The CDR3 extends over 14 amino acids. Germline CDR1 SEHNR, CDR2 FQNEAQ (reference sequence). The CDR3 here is CASNTGVGAYEQYF. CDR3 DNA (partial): TGTGCCAGCAACACAGGGGTGGGGGCCTACGAG.

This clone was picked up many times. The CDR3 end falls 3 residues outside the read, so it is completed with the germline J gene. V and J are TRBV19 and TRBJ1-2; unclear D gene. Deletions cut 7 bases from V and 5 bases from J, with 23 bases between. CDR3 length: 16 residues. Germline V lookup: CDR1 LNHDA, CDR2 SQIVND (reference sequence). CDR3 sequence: CASTPPHRGVGYGYTF. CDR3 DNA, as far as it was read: TGTGCCAGTACCCCACCGCACCGGGGAGTAGGGTATGGC.

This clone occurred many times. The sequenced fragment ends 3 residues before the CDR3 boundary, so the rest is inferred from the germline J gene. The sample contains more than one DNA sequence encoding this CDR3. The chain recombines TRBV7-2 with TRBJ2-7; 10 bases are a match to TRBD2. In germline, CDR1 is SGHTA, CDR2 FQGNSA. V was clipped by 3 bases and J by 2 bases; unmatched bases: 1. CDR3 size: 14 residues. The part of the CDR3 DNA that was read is TGTGCCAGCAGCTTCGGGACTAGCGCCTACGAG. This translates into CASSFGTSAYE. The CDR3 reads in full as CASSFGTSAYEQYF.

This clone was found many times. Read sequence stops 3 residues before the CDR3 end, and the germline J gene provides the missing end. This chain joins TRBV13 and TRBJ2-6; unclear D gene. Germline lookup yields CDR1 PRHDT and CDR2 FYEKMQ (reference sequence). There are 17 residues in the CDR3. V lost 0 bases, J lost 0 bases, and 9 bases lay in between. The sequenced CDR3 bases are TGTGCCAGCAGCTTAGGCCTTCGGTTCTCTGGGGCCAACGTC. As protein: CASSLGLRFSGANV. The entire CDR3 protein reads CASSLGLRFSGANVLTF.

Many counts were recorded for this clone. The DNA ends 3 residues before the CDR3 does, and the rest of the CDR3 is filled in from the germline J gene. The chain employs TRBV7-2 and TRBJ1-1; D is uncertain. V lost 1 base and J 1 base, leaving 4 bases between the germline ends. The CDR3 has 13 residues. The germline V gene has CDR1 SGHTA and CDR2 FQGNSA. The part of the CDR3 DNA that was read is TGTGCCAGCAGCTTAGTCGGGAACACTGAA. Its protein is CASSLVGNTE. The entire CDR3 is CASSLVGNTEAFF.

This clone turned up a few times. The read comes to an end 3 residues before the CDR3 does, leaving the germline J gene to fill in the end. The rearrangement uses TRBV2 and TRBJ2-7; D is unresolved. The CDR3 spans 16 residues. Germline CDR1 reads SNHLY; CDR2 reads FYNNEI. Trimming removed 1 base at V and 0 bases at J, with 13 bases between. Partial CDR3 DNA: TGTGCCAGCAGTGAAGTAAGGCCTGCAAGCTCCTACGAG. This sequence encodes CASSEVRPASSYE. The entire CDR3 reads CASSEVRPASSYEQYF.

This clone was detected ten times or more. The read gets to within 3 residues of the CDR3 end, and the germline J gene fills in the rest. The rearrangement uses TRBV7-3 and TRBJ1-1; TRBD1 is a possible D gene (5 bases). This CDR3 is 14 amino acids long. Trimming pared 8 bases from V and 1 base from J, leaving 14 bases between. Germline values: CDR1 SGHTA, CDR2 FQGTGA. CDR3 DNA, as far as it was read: TGTGCCAGCTCTATCGGACACCAGAACACTGAA. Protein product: CASSIGHQNTE. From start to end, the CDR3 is CASSIGHQNTEAFF.

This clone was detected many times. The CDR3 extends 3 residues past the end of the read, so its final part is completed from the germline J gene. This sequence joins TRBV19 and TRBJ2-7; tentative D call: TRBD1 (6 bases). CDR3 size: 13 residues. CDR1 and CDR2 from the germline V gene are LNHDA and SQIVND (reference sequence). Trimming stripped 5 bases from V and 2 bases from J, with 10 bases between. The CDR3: CASSPGQAYEQYF. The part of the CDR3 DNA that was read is TGTGCCAGTAGTCCGGGACAAGCCTACGAG.

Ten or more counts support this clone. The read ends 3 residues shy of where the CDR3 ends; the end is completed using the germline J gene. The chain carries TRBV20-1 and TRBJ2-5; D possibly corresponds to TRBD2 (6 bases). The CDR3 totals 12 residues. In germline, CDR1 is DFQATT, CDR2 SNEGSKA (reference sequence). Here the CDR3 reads CILPGTAETQYF. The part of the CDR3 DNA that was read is TGCATCTTACCCGGGACTGCTGAGACC.

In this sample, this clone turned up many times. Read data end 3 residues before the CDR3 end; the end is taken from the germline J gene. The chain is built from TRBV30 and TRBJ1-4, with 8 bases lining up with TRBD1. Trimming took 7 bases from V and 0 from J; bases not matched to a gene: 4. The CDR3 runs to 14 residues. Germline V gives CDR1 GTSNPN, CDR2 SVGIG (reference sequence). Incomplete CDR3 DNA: TGTGCCTCGAGACAGGGGCCAACTAATGAAAAA. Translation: CASRQGPTNEK. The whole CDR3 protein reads CASRQGPTNEKLFF.

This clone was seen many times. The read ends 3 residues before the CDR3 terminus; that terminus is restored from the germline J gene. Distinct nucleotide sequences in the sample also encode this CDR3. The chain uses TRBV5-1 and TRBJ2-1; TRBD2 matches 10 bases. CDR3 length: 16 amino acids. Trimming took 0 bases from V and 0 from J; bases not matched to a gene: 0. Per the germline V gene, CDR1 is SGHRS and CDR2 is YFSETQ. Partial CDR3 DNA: TGCGCCAGCAGCTTGGGACTAGCGGGCTCCTACAATGAG. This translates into CASSLGLAGSYNE. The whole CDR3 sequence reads CASSLGLAGSYNEQFF.

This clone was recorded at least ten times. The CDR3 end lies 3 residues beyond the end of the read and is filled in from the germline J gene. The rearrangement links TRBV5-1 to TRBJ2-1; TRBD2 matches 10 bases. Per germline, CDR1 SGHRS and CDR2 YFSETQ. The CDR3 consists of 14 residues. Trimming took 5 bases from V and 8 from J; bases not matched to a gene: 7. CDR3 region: CASRAGTSEYEQFF. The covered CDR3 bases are TGCGCCAGCAGGGCCGGGACTAGCGAATATGAG.

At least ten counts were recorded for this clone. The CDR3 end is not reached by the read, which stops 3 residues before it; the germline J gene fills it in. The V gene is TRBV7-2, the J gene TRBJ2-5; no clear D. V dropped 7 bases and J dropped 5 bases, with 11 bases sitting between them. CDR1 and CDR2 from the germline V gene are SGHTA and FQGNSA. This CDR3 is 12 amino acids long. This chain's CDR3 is CASTITGETQYF. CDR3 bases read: TGTGCCAGCACCATCACCGGGGAGACC.

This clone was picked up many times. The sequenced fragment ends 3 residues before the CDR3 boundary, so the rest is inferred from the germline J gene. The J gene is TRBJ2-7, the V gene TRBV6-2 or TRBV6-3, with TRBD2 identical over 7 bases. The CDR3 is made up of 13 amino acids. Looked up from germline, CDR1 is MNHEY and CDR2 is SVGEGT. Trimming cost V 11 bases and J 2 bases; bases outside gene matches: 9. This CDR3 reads CAGGDGPPYEQYF. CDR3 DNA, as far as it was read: TGTGCCGGGGGGGACGGACCACCCTACGAG.

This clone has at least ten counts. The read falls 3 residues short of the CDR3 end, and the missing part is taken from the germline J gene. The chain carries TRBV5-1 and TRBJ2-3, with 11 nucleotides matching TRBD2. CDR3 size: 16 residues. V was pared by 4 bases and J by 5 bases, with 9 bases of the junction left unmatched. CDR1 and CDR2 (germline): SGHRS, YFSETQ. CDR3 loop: CASSVTSGATLDTQYF. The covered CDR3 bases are TGCGCCAGCAGCGTGACTAGCGGGGCCACTTTAGATACG.

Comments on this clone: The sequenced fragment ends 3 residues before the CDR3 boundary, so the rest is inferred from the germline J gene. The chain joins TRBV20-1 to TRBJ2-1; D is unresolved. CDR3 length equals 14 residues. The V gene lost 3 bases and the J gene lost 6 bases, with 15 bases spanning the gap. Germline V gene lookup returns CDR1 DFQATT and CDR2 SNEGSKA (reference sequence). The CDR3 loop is CSASGTKGLNEQFF. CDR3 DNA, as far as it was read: TGCAGTGCTAGCGGAACTAAAGGTCTCAATGAG.

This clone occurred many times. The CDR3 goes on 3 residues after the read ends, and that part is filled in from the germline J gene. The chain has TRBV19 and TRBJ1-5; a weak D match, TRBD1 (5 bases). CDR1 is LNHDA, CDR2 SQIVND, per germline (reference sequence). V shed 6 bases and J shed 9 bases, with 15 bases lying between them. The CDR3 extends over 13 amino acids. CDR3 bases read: TGTGCCAGTAGCCTCGCGGGGGGACGGCCC. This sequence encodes CASSLAGGRP. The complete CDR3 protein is CASSLAGGRPQHF.

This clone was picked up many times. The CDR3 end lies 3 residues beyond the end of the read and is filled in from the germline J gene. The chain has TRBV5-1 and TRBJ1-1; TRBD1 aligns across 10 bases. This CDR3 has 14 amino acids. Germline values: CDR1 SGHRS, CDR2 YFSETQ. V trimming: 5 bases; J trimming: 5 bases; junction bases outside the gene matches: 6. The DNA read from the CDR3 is TGCGCCAGCAGTCGACAGGGGGCGGATACTGAA. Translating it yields CASSRQGADTE. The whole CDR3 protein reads CASSRQGADTEAFF.

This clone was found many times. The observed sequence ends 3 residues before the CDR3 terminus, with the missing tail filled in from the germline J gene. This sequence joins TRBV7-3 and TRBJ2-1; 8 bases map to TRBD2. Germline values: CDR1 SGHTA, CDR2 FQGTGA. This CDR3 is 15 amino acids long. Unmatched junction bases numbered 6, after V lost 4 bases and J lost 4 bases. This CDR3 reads CASSSTSGPYNEQFF. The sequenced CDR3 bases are TGTGCCAGCAGCTCCACTAGCGGCCCTTACAATGAG.

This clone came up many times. Incomplete CDR3 DNA: TGTGCCAGCTCACCACAGGGTATAGATCAGCCC. It yields the protein CASSPQGIDQP. The entire CDR3 reads CASSPQGIDQPQHF. V and J are TRBV18 and TRBJ1-5, with D unresolved. The read ends 3 residues shy of where the CDR3 ends; the end is completed using the germline J gene. The CDR3 sequence is 14 residues long. The germline gives CDR1 KGHSH, CDR2 LQKENI. V was trimmed by 1 base and J by 5 bases, leaving 9 bases between them.

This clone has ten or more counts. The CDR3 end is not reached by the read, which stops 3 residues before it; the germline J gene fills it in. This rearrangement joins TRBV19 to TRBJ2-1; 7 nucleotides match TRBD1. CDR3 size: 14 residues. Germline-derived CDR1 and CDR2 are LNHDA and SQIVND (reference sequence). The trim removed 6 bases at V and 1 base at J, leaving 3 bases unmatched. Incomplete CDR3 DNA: TGTGCCAGTAGGTTACAGGGGTCCTACAATGAG. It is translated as CASRLQGSYNE. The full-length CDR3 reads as CASRLQGSYNEQFF.

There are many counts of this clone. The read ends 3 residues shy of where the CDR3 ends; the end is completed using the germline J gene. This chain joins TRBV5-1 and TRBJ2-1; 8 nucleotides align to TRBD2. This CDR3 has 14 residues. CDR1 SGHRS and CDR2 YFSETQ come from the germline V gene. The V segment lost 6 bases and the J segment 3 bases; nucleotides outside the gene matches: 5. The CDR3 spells CASIPGTSYNEQFF. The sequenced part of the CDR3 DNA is TGCGCCAGCATACCAGGGACTAGCTACAATGAG.

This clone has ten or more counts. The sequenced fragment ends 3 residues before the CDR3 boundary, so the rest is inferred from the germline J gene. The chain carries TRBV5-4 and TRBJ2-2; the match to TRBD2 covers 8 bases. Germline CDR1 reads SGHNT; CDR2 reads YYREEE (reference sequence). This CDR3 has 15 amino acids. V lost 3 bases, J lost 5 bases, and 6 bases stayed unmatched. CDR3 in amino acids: CASSYEAGVTGELFF. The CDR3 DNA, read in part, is TGTGCCAGCAGCTACGAAGCGGGAGTTACCGGGGAG. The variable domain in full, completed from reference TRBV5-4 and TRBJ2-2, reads ETGVTQSPTHLIKTRGQQVTLRCSSQSGHNTVSWYQQALGQGPQFIFQYYREEENGRGNFPPRFSGLQFPNYSSELNVNALELDDSALYLCASSYEAGVTGELFFGEGSRLTVL.

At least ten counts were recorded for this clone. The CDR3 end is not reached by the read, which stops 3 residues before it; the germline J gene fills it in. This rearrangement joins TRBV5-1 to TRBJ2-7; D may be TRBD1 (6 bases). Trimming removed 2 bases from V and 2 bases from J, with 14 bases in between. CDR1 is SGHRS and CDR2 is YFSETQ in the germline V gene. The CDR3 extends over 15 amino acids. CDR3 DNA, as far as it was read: TGCGCCAGCAGCTTAGGGGACACTGCAACCTACGAG. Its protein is CASSLGDTATYE. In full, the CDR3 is CASSLGDTATYEQYF.